These 21 T cell receptor beta chains came from one sample sequenced in a study of cytotoxic CD8 clonotypes in ibrutinib-treated CLL. Generated by immunoSEQ multiplex PCR, the TCRdb table keeps only in-frame clones and is missing some. The table records fewer than 400,000 clones, over 60% of them present only once. The specimen was PBMCs, collected after 36 months of ibrutinib treatment. The receptors were gathered from a human donor with chronic lymphocytic leukemia.

This clone was counted a few times. The chain joins TRBV11-2 to TRBJ2-7; no firm D call. V lost 1 base to trimming and J lost 6 bases, with 7 bases between them. This CDR3 region has 12 residues. Germline V gene sequence: CDR1 SGHAT, CDR2 FQNNGV. CDR3 nucleotide sequence: TGTGCCAGCAGCTTAGTGCCCCCCGAGCAGTACTTC. Protein product: CASSLVPPEQYF.

This clone appeared many times. This chain links TRBV7-9 with TRBJ2-7; D is perhaps TRBD1 (6 bases). Trimming took off 4 bases at V and 4 bases at J, with 14 bases between the two ends. CDR1 and CDR2 from the germline V gene are SEHNR and FQNEAQ (reference sequence). The CDR3 runs to 14 residues. CDR3 sequence (DNA): TGTGCCAGCAGCTCCGGACAGTGGGTGTACGAGCAGTACTTC. Protein: CASSSGQWVYEQYF.

The V and J genes are TRBV7-2 and TRBJ2-3; no clear D gene. Trimming took off 1 base at V and 2 bases at J, with 7 bases between the two ends. The CDR3 spans 14 residues. Germline V gene sequence: CDR1 SGHTA, CDR2 FQGNSA. The CDR3: CASSLEVHTDTQYF. The CDR3 DNA reads as TGTGCCAGCAGCTTAGAGGTGCACACAGATACGCAGTATTTT. The whole variable domain, remainder taken from reference TRBV7-2 and TRBJ2-3, is GAGVSQSPSNKVTEKGKDVELRCDPISGHTALYWYRQSLGQGLEFLIYFQGNSAPDKSGLPSDRFSAERTGGSVSTLTIQRTQQEDSAVYLCASSLEVHTDTQYFGPGTRLTVL.

The V and J genes are TRBV7-9 and TRBJ1-4; TRBD1 is a possible D gene (5 bases). Looked up from germline, CDR1 is SEHNR and CDR2 is FQNEAQ (reference sequence). Trimming took off 1 base at V and 7 bases at J, with 13 bases between the two ends. The CDR3 loop spans 15 amino acids. The CDR3: CASSLGGGRPEKLFF. The CDR3 DNA is TGTGCCAGCAGCTTAGGGGGGGGACGCCCTGAAAAACTGTTTTTT.

The rearrangement links TRBV27 to TRBJ1-1; 8 bases match TRBD1. Germline-derived CDR1 and CDR2 are MNHEY and SMNVEV (reference sequence). This CDR3 has 14 residues. The J segment lost 5 bases and the V segment lost 6 bases, leaving 8 bases of the junction unmatched. The CDR3 DNA reads TGTGCCAGCAGCCCGGGACAGGTTAAGACTGAAGCTTTCTTT. Translated, it gives CASSPGQVKTEAFF.

In its sample, this clone was seen once. The chain links TRBV27 to TRBJ2-7; 9 positions match TRBD1. The CDR3 extends over 15 amino acids. Germline V CDR1 and CDR2: MNHEY, SMNVEV (reference sequence). V dropped 1 base and J dropped 4; count of bases not matched to a gene: 5. CDR3 coding DNA: TGTGCCAGCAGTTTATTTGGGACAGGGACTTACGAGCAGTACTTC. Translated, it gives CASSLFGTGTYEQYF.

This chain connects TRBV6-5 to TRBJ1-5; no definite D call. Germline CDR1 and CDR2: MNHEY and SVGAGI. Trimming stripped 0 bases from V and 2 bases from J, with 8 bases between. The CDR3 has 15 residues. CDR3 coding DNA: TGTGCCAGCAGTTACTCGGATGGTGGCAATCAGCCCCAGCATTTT. Protein product: CASSYSDGGNQPQHF.

V and J are TRBV11-2 and TRBJ2-3; 13 nucleotides match TRBD2. V gave up 5 bases and J gave up 5 bases; unmatched junction bases: 7. Germline CDR1 is SGHAT and CDR2 is FQNNGV. The CDR3 length is 16 residues. CDR3 bases: TGTGCCAGCAGCCCAGGACTAGCGGGAGTGCAAGATACGCAGTATTTT. Translated: CASSPGLAGVQDTQYF.

This clone appeared a few times. The chain recombines TRBV5-4 with TRBJ1-2; D not certain. Per the germline V gene, CDR1 is SGHNT and CDR2 is YYREEE (reference sequence). CDR3 length equals 16 residues. V lost 1 base to trimming and J lost 4 bases, with 17 bases between them. CDR3 DNA: TGTGCCAGCAGCTTGCCCGGAACCGGACTCCTCTATGGCTACACCTTC. It encodes CASSLPGTGLLYGYTF.

The chain joins TRBV5-6 to TRBJ2-7; tentative D call: TRBD1 (6 bases). There are 13 residues in the CDR3. Trimming removed 4 bases from V and 3 bases from J, with 11 bases in between. Germline assignment: CDR1 SGHDT and CDR2 YYEEEE. The CDR3 is CASSPTGYYEQYF. CDR3 in DNA: TGTGCCAGCAGCCCGACAGGATACTACGAGCAGTACTTC.

V and J are TRBV6-5 and TRBJ1-2, with 7 bases fitting TRBD1. The CDR3 has 14 amino acids. Germline assignment: CDR1 MNHEY and CDR2 SVGAGI. Unmatched junction bases numbered 4, after V lost 5 bases and J lost 1 base. The CDR3, as DNA: TGTGCCAGCAGTCGTCGGGACAGTAACTATGGCTACACCTTC. This translates into CASSRRDSNYGYTF.

CDR3 sequence (DNA): TGTGCCAGCAGTTTAGCGGAGATTGGAAGGTACGAGCAGTACTTC. Residues: CASSLAEIGRYEQYF. This chain links TRBV28 with TRBJ2-7, with D unclear. The germline V gene has CDR1 MDHEN and CDR2 SYDVKM. Trimming took 2 bases from V and 4 from J, leaving 15 bases between them. The CDR3 runs 15 residues. Full variable domain (outside the CDR3, taken from reference TRBV28 and TRBJ2-7): DVKVTQSSRYLVKRTGEKVFLECVQDMDHENMFWYRQDPGLGLRLIYFSYDVKMKEKGDIPEGYSVSREKKERFSLILESASTNQTSMYLCASSLAEIGRYEQYFGPGTRLTVT.

This clone was counted once. This chain links TRBV7-8 with TRBJ2-1; D tentatively fits TRBD1 or TRBD2 (5 bases each). The CDR3 totals 14 residues. CDR1 is SGHVS, CDR2 FQNEAQ, per germline. V dropped 6 bases and J dropped 9 bases, with 18 bases sitting between them. The CDR3 DNA follows: TGTGCCAGCAGTTTGGGGCAGGAAAGCGGTGAGCAGTTCTTC. Its protein is CASSLGQESGEQFF.

A few counts support this clone. The rearrangement uses TRBV19 and TRBJ2-7; D perhaps matches TRBD2 (5 bases). CDR1 LNHDA and CDR2 SQIVND come from the germline V gene (reference sequence). V gave up 4 bases and J gave up 3 bases, with 13 bases separating them. CDR3 length: 14 amino acids. The CDR3 is CASSTYDGDYEQYF. CDR3 coding DNA: TGTGCCAGTAGTACCTATGACGGGGACTACGAGCAGTACTTC. The full variable domain, in which reference TRBV19 and TRBJ2-7 provide the parts outside the CDR3, is DGGITQSPKYLFRKEGQNVTLSCEQNLNHDAMYWYRQDPGQGLRLIYYSQIVNDFQKGDIAEGYSVSREKKESFPLTVTSAQKNPTAFYLCASSTYDGDYEQYFGPGTRLTVT.

The genes are TRBV9 and TRBJ2-1; D might be TRBD1 (6 bases). CDR1 is SGDLS and CDR2 is YYNGEE in the germline V gene. Trimming left V 0 bases short and J 1 base short, with 11 bases between. The CDR3 sequence is 16 residues long. CDR3 loop: CASSVATRGSYNEQFF. The DNA of the CDR3 is TGTGCCAGCAGCGTAGCGACGAGGGGGTCCTACAATGAGCAGTTCTTC.

This clone was recorded a few times. V gene TRBV10-2 combines with J gene TRBJ1-1; D gene uncertain. CDR3 length equals 12 residues. Trimming took 1 base from V and 8 from J, leaving 8 bases between them. Germline assignment: CDR1 WSHSY and CDR2 SAAADI. CDR3 loop: CASSELLLEAFF. Here the CDR3 DNA reads TGCGCCAGCAGTGAGTTGCTACTAGAAGCTTTCTTT.

This sequence joins TRBV10-3 and TRBJ2-7, with TRBD2 as a possible D gene (6 bases). V lost 8 bases and J 3 bases, leaving 11 bases between the germline ends. CDR3 length: 12 amino acids. The V gene's germline CDR1 is ENHRY and CDR2 SYGVKD. CDR3: CAIRGVGYEQYF. CDR3 bases: TGTGCCATCCGCGGGGTCGGCTACGAGCAGTACTTC.

This clone was detected a few times. This rearrangement joins TRBV5-5 to TRBJ1-4, with D tentatively TRBD1 (5 bases). The CDR3 contains 16 residues. V was cut by 0 bases and J by 8 bases, with 17 bases left in between. Germline assignment: CDR1 SGHKS and CDR2 YYEKEE (reference sequence). The CDR3 sequence is CASSLVGTQREEKLFF. The CDR3 region has the DNA TGTGCCAGCAGCTTGGTAGGGACCCAAAGGGAGGAAAAACTGTTTTTT.

The chain couples TRBV4-1 to TRBJ1-2; D remains unclear. The CDR3 runs to 15 residues. V lost 0 bases to trimming and J lost 1 base, with 9 bases between them. In germline, CDR1 is MGHRA, CDR2 YSYEKL. CDR3 sequence: CASSQDPGVNYGYTF. The CDR3 DNA reads TGCGCCAGCAGCCAAGATCCTGGGGTTAACTATGGCTACACCTTC.

The genes are TRBV10-1 and TRBJ2-3; no clear D. The CDR3 has 15 amino acids. Germline assignment: CDR1 WNHNN and CDR2 SYGVQD (reference sequence). Trimming removed 6 bases from V and 0 bases from J, with 13 bases in between. This CDR3 is CASSRADTSTDTQYF. The CDR3 DNA reads TGCGCCAGCAGCCGGGCCGACACTAGCACAGATACGCAGTATTTT.

V and J are TRBV7-8 and TRBJ2-7, with TRBD2 matching over 13 bases. Germline V lookup: CDR1 SGHVS, CDR2 FQNEAQ. After removal of 5 bases from V and 5 bases from J, the junction contained 6 bases not matched to a gene. The length of the CDR3 is 15 residues. The CDR3 loop is CASSRTSGRAHEQYF. In DNA form, the CDR3 reads TGTGCCAGCAGCCGTACTAGCGGGAGGGCCCACGAGCAGTACTTC.